This TCR beta chain emerged from a study of identifying expanded T cells in peripheral blood. Profiling relied on immunoSEQ multiplex PCR, and the TCRdb table lists in-frame clones only, not all of them. The table includes some 95,000 clones, 88% detected once. Broader study findings: Across healthy donors, higher total template counts meant significantly greater roughly 2-week count variance. Technical replicates showed about 1.2 changed clones; around 2 weeks roughly 15; four weeks 19.

In regard to this clone: Antigen unknown.

With V trimmed by 8 bases and J by 0 bases, 9 bases remained unmatched. From germline, CDR1 is MGHRA and CDR2 YSYEKL. The CDR3 loop spans 16 amino acids. This chain uses TRBV4-1 with TRBJ2-3, with TRBD1 identical over 9 bases. Sample: blood. This TCR came from a person between 18 and 70 years old in good health. The CDR3 coding sequence is TGCGCCAGCGAGAAAGGACAGGGGCCGAGCACAGATACGCAGTATTTT. It is translated as CASEKGQGPSTDTQYF.